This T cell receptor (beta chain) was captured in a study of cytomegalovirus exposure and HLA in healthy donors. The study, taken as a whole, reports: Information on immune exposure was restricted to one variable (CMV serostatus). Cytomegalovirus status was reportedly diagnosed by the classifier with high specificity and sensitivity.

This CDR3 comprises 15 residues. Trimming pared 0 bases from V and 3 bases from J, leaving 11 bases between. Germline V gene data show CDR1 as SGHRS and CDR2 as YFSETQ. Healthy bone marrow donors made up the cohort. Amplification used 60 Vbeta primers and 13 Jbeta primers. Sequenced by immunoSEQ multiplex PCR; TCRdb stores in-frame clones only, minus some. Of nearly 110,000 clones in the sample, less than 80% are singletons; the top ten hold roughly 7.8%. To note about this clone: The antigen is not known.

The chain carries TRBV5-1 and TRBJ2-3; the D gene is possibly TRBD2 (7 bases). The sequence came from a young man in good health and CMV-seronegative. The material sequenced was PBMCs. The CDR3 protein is CASSLEGGPTDTQYF. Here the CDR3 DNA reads TGCGCCAGCAGCTTGGAGGGGGGGCCGACAGATACGCAGTATTTT.